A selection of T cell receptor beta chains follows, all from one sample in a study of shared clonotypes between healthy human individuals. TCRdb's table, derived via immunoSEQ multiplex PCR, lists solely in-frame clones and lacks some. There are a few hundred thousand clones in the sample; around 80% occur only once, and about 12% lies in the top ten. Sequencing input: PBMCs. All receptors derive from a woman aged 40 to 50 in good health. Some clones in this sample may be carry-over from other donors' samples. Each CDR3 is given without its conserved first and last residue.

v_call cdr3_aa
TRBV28 ASSLGGGGPLRTDTQY
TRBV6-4 ASSVFHRDRRSEETQY
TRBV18 ASSRPGVAGGWDTQY
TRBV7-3 ASSPTGATYNEQF
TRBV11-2 ASSPGTGRSEQY
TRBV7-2 ASSYGGGVGELF
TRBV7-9 ASSLAPSTDTQY
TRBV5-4 ASSPGTRETQY
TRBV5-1 ASSLSLQGGSTEAF
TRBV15 ATSSYAQGGDTQY
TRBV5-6 ASSLPGQSYEQY
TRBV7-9 ASSWGPGAEAF
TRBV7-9 ASSLGRVGLAAYNEQF
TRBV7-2 ASSQSSAGGDQPQH
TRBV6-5 ASSYSTKNIQY
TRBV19 ASSIVGGDTEAF
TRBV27 ASSWGTRAF
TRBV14 ASSTAIGPHIEQF
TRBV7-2 ASSSRGQREQY
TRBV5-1 ASSRTGGEETQY
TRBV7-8 ASSLGGGRVDTQY
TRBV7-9 ASSLAGTPLNEQF
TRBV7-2 ASSRTVYNEQF
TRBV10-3 AISDSTPGNGAYEQY
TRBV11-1 ASSANVGDTEAF
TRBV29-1 SVEDTGLASGIDNEQF
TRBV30 AWGFKLAGDANEQF
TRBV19 ASSTESSSGANVLT
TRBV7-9 ASSLAGGRSNQPQH
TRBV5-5 ASSWGNRGSTEAF
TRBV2 ASSLQGARQPQH
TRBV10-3 AISESYGGEKLF
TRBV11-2 ASSPNSGISQETQY
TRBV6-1 ASSEGVAVANTGELF
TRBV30 AWGDRTYEQY